This TCR beta chain was captured in a study of shared clonotypes between healthy human individuals. On the study more broadly: Each donor had three CD4 naive, three CD4 memory, two CD8 naive and one CD8 memory plate. Points from the study as a whole: Among the subsets, naive ones generally showed larger estimated richness than memory ones. Clonotype sharing among donors was thought likely to change with sequencing depth.

This clone was seen only a few times. The target antigen is unknown. The table came from immunoSEQ multiplex PCR; TCRdb's copy has only in-frame clones and leaves some out. The repertoire has about 680,000 clones, roughly 73% of them found once; the top ten carry around 1.8%. Germline CDR1 and CDR2: SGHVS and FQNEAQ. J gave up 2 bases and V 6 bases, and 4 bases lay outside the gene matches. The CDR3 spans 14 residues. Sequences were obtained from memory CD4+ T cells sorted from blood. Stated subset: CD45RA-negative fraction. The chain has TRBV7-8 and TRBJ2-3; 8 nucleotides align to TRBD1. This clonotype originated in a woman aged 30 to 39 in good health. CDR3 sequence reads: CASSQGQDTDTQYF. CDR3 in DNA: TGTGCCAGCAGTCAGGGACAGGACACAGATACGCAGTATTTT.